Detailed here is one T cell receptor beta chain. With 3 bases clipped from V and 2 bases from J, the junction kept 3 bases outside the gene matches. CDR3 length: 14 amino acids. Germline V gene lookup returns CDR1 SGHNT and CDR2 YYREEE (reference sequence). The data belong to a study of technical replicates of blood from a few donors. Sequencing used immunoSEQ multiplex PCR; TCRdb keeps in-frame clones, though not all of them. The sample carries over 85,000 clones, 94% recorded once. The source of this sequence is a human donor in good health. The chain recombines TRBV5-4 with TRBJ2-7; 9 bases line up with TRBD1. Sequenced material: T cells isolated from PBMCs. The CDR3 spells CASSSGQGPYEQYF. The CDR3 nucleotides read TGTGCCAGCAGCTCGGGACAGGGCCCCTACGAGCAGTACTTC.